The source of this TCR beta chain is a study of T-cell reconstitution after alpha-beta-depleted transplantation in children. It was with unique molecular identifiers that the TCRbeta library was prepared. TCRdb used MiXCR to reprocess the PCR reads, holding one entry per CDR3 protein. The sample contains hundreds of thousands of distinct CDR3 sequences, around 13% of which appear only once. Comments on this clonotype: Its antigen is not known.

Broader study findings: Most T-cell counts and diversity one year after the transplant came from T cells that were newly produced.

The sequenced sample was PBMCs, obtained before TCRalphabeta/CD19-depleted stem cell transplant. This TCR was recovered from a girl aged 2 to 10 with congenital amegakaryocytic thrombocytopenia, due to receive a stem cell transplant.

The CDR3 here is CASSSWLAGEGEQFF. In DNA, the CDR3 is TGTGCCAGCAGCTCCTGGCTAGCGGGAGAGGGTGAGCAGTTCTTC. V gene TRBV11-2 combines with J gene TRBJ2-1; 10 bases map to TRBD2. Per germline, CDR1 SGHAT and CDR2 FQNNGV. The CDR3 consists of 15 residues. After removal of 4 bases from V and 9 bases from J, the junction contained 9 bases not matched to a gene.